This record looks at one TCR beta chain sequence and its context. Data came from immunoSEQ multiplex PCR; TCRdb stores just in-frame clones and leaves some out. The data contain over 70,000 clones, 90% of them singletons. The CDR3 contains 15 residues. CDR1 SGDLS and CDR2 YYNGEE come from the germline V gene. With 1 base clipped from V and 0 bases from J, the junction kept 4 bases outside the gene matches. The data were obtained in a study of blood T cell repertoires in COVID-19. This sequence was found in a man younger than 35 with COVID-19, enrolled during active disease. The chain uses TRBV9 and TRBJ2-7; 7 bases match TRBD2. Sequenced input: peripheral blood. In DNA, the CDR3 is TGTGCCAGCAGCGTATACCCTAGCGGCTCCTACGAGCAGTACTTC. Encoded protein: CASSVYPSGSYEQYF.